Listed below are T cell receptor beta chains from one sample, sequenced in a study of T cell responses to AZD1222 COVID-19 vaccine. Sequencing used immunoSEQ multiplex PCR; TCRdb keeps in-frame clones, though not all of them. The sample lists roughly 93,000 clones, 89% seen once, with 1.5% to 2% in the top ten. Sample: peripheral blood, taken on day 0 of AZD1222 vaccination. These receptor sequences come from an adult in good health. Both conserved end residues are part of each CDR3. The order of the fields is V gene, clone size, J gene, D gene, CDR3 protein, CDR3 DNA. D genes are given only for firm matches. Not every row has a clone size; where given, it reads once, few, many or a size class.

TRBV4-1	-	TRBJ2-5	-	CASSQEPLSQETQYF	TGCGCCAGCAGCCAAGAACCTCTATCCCAAGAGACCCAGTACTTC
TRBV5-4	-	TRBJ2-3	-	CASSLGSTRGADTQYF	TGTGCCAGCAGCTTAGGTTCAACTAGGGGGGCAGATACGCAGTATTTT
TRBV2	-	TRBJ2-3	TRBD2	CASRDLSGGADTQYF	TGTGCCAGCAGAGACCTCAGCGGGGGGGCAGATACGCAGTATTTT
TRBV7-2	few	TRBJ2-1	-	CASSYYNEQFF	TGTGCCAGCAGCTACTACAATGAGCAGTTCTTC
TRBV19	-	TRBJ1-5	-	CASSSRRAGSQPQHF	TGTGCCAGTAGTTCACGTCGCGCGGGGAGTCAGCCCCAGCATTTT
TRBV7-8	-	TRBJ2-7	TRBD2	CASSLVSPGGLEQYF	TGTGCCAGCAGCTTAGTCTCTCCGGGGGGGCTTGAGCAGTACTTC
TRBV4-3	-	TRBJ1-1	TRBD1	CASSQDGTGGTEAFF	TGCGCCAGCAGCCAAGATGGGACAGGGGGCACTGAAGCTTTCTTT
TRBV19	-	TRBJ1-1	TRBD1	CASRAFVGTGTRETEAFF	TGTGCCAGTAGAGCCTTCGTCGGGACAGGGACGAGAGAAACTGAAGCTTTCTTT
TRBV19	-	TRBJ2-7	-	CASSIQGYEQYF	TGTGCCAGTAGTATACAGGGCTACGAGCAGTACTTC
TRBV5-3	-	TRBJ1-1	-	CARTEALNTEAFF	TGTGCCAGAACGGAGGCTTTGAACACTGAAGCTTTCTTT
TRBV18	-	TRBJ2-2	TRBD1	CASSTQGKNTGELFF	TGTGCCAGCTCAACACAGGGGAAGAACACCGGGGAGCTGTTTTTT
TRBV5-6	-	TRBJ2-3	TRBD2	CASSLGSSGDTDTQYF	TGTGCCAGCAGCTTGGGGAGTAGCGGGGACACAGATACGCAGTATTTT
TRBV18	-	TRBJ1-1	TRBD1	CASSPSQDRAVAFF	TGTGCCAGCTCACCGTCCCAGGACAGGGCTGTGGCTTTCTTT
TRBV6-8	-	TRBJ1-2	-	CASSEAGAGNYGYTF	TGTGCCAGCAGCGAAGCAGGGGCGGGAAACTATGGCTACACCTTC
TRBV10-3	-	TRBJ2-7	-	CAISNTGRSYEQYF	TGTGCCATCAGCAACACAGGGAGATCCTACGAGCAGTACTTC
TRBV7-8	-	TRBJ1-5	-	CASSLGIGGGQPQHF	TGTGCCAGCAGCTTAGGGATAGGGGGTGGCCAGCCCCAGCATTTT
TRBV19	-	TRBJ2-1	-	CASTRDHSNEQFF	TGTGCCAGTACCCGCGACCACTCCAATGAGCAGTTCTTC
TRBV4-1	-	TRBJ1-1	TRBD1	CASSQVSGTVNTEAFF	TGCGCCAGCAGCCAAGTTTCCGGGACAGTGAACACTGAAGCTTTCTTT
TRBV2	-	TRBJ1-5	-	CASSVEGGQPQHF	TGTGCCAGCAGTGTGGAGGGCGGACAGCCCCAGCATTTT
TRBV24-1	-	TRBJ1-2	-	CATSDPRTPGGGYTF	TGTGCCACCAGTGATCCCAGGACACCCGGAGGAGGCTACACCTTC
TRBV3-1/TRBV3-2	-	TRBJ1-1	-	CASSQERSRTEAFF	TGTGCCAGCAGCCAAGAAAGGAGTCGCACTGAAGCTTTCTTT
TRBV4-3	-	TRBJ1-4	-	CASSQDDRGTNEKLFF	TGCGCCAGCAGCCAAGATGACCGGGGCACTAATGAAAAACTGTTTTTT
TRBV4-3	once	TRBJ1-2	-	CASSQDRAGGYTF	TGCGCCAGCAGCCAAGACAGGGCGGGCGGCTACACCTTC
TRBV2	-	TRBJ2-1	TRBD2	CASTPSGGYNEQFF	TGTGCCAGCACCCCTAGCGGGGGGTACAATGAGCAGTTCTTC
TRBV7-2	-	TRBJ1-1	-	CASSLGTFTEAFF	TGTGCCAGCAGCTTAGGTACGTTCACTGAAGCTTTCTTT
TRBV4-1	-	TRBJ1-2	TRBD1	CASSQELGRGLGGYTF	TGCGCCAGCAGCCAAGAATTGGGCAGGGGGCTCGGTGGCTACACCTTC
TRBV7-2	-	TRBJ1-1	-	CASSPVSLEAFF	TGTGCCAGCAGCCCCGTCAGCCTTGAAGCTTTCTTT
TRBV9	-	TRBJ2-3	-	CASEQGGTDTQYF	TGTGCCAGCGAACAGGGCGGTACAGATACGCAGTATTTT
TRBV5-4	-	TRBJ1-5	TRBD1	CASSSKGAGERNQPQHF	TGTGCCAGCAGCTCGAAGGGGGCAGGGGAACGCAATCAGCCCCAGCATTTT
TRBV10-3	once	TRBJ1-6	-	CAISEGSQGRSPLHF	TGTGCCATCAGTGAGGGCTCGCAGGGACGGTCACCCCTCCACTTT
TRBV11-2	-	TRBJ1-2	-	CASSYDRNYGYTF	TGTGCCAGCAGTTACGACAGAAACTATGGCTACACCTTC
TRBV19	once	TRBJ1-2	TRBD1	CASRIGQGASLGYTF	TGTGCCAGTAGGATTGGACAGGGGGCCTCTTTAGGCTACACCTTC
TRBV4-3	-	TRBJ1-1	-	CASSQDREGYTEAFF	TGCGCCAGCAGCCAAGATCGTGAGGGGTACACTGAAGCTTTCTTT
TRBV5-6	-	TRBJ1-2	TRBD1	CASSLGGTGGNYGYTF	TGTGCCAGCAGCTTAGGCGGGACAGGGGGCAACTATGGCTACACCTTC
TRBV18	-	TRBJ1-2	-	CASSPDLYGYTF	TGTGCCAGCTCCCCGGACCTCTATGGCTACACCTTC
TRBV5-1	-	TRBJ1-5	TRBD1	CASSLEGQGNQPQHF	TGCGCCAGCAGCTTGGAGGGACAGGGCAATCAGCCCCAGCATTTT
TRBV2	-	TRBJ2-1	TRBD2	CATQTGLAGGRRLNEQFF	TGTGCCACCCAAACGGGGCTAGCGGGGGGGCGGAGGTTGAATGAGCAGTTCTTC
TRBV5-6	-	TRBJ1-2	-	CASSFQQVLHDGYTF	TGTGCCAGCAGCTTTCAACAGGTTTTGCATGATGGCTACACCTTC
TRBV11-2	-	TRBJ2-5	-	CASSKGAMETQYF	TGTGCCAGCAGCAAGGGTGCAATGGAGACCCAGTACTTC
TRBV7-2	-	TRBJ1-3	-	CASSFDTFSGNTIYF	TGTGCCAGCAGCTTTGACACCTTCTCTGGAAACACCATATATTTT
TRBV9	-	TRBJ1-2	TRBD1	CASSTTGANYGYTF	TGTGCCAGCAGCACGACAGGGGCTAACTATGGCTACACCTTC
TRBV5-4	-	TRBJ1-2	-	CASSSGPTYGYTF	TGTGCCAGCAGCTCGGGACCGACCTATGGCTACACCTTC